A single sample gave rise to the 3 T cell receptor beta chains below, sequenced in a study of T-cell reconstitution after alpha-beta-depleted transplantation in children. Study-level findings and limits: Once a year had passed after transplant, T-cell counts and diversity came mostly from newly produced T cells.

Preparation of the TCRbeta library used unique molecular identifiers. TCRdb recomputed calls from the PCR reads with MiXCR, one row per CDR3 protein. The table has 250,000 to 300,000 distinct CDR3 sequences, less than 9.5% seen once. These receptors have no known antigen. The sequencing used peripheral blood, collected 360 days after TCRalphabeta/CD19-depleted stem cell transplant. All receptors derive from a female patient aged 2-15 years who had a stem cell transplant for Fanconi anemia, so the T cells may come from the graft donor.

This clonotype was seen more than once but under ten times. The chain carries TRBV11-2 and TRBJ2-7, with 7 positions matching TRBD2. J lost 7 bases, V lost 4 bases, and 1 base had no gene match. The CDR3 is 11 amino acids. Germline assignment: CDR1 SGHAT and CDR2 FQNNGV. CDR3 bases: TGTGCCAGCAGCTCGGGGGGTGAGCAGTACGTC. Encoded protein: CASSSGGEQYV.

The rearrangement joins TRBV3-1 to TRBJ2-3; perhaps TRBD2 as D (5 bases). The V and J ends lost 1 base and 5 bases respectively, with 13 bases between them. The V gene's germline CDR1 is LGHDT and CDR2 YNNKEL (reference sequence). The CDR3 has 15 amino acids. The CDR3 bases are TGTGCCAGCAGCCAAGTGGGAAGTGCGGGAGATACGCAGTATTTT. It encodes CASSQVGSAGDTQYF.

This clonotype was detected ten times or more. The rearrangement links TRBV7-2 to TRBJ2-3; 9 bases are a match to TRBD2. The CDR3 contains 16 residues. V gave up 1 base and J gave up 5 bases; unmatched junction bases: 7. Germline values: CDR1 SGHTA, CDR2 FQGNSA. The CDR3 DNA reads TGTGCCAGCAGCTTAGGCGTTGGCGGGGGGGAAGATACGCAGTATTTT. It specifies CASSLGVGGGEDTQYF.